This T cell receptor (beta chain) appears in the sequencing data of a study of cytomegalovirus exposure and HLA in healthy donors. The PCR used 60 Vbeta and 13 Jbeta primers. Produced via immunoSEQ multiplex PCR; TCRdb's table is partial and in-frame only. The sample consists of tens of thousands of clones, 80% to 90% of them appearing once. There are 17 residues in the CDR3. The ends lost 4 bases at V and 4 bases at J; junction bases unmatched: 10. The V gene's germline CDR1 is MGHRA and CDR2 YSYEKL. The J gene is TRBJ2-2, the V gene TRBV4-1; 9 bases align to TRBD2. The source material was PBMCs. The sequence was obtained from a woman under 30 in good health and CMV-seropositive. CDR3 loop: CASSLGLARKITGELFF. Written as DNA, the CDR3 is TGCGCCAGCAGCCTAGGACTAGCGCGTAAGATCACCGGGGAGCTGTTTTTT.